This T cell receptor (beta chain) was recorded in a study of blood T cell repertoires in COVID-19. Some clones are missing from TCRdb's copy, which holds only in-frame ones; the method was immunoSEQ multiplex PCR. Found here are about 220,000 clones, 90% of them singletons; the top ten hold about 15%. The CDR3 totals 15 residues. V gave up 0 bases and J gave up 8 bases, with 13 bases separating them. Germline V CDR1 and CDR2: MNHNS, SASEGT. The genes are TRBV6-1 and TRBJ1-4; D unresolved. This clonotype was sampled from a young man who had been exposed to COVID-19. The sample was PBMCs or T cells enriched from blood (not recorded which). CDR3: CASSEAEGRGEKLFF. DNA of the CDR3: TGTGCCAGCAGTGAAGCGGAAGGGAGAGGCGAAAAACTGTTTTTT.